Described below is a single T cell receptor beta chain sequence and its context. This CDR3 spans 15 amino acids. From germline, CDR1 is SGHVS and CDR2 FQNEAQ. The V gene end was trimmed by 5 bases and the J gene end by 5 bases; junction bases not matched to a gene: 8. Here immunoSEQ multiplex PCR was the method, and the copy in TCRdb shows in-frame clones only, minus some. The sample comprises approximately 90,000 clones, around 87% of which are singletons, and roughly 6.8% rests with the top ten. This sample stems from a study of blood T cell repertoires in COVID-19. The sequenced material came from peripheral blood. The V gene is TRBV7-8, the J gene TRBJ2-3; 9 bases line up with TRBD1. This receptor was obtained from a human donor with acute or convalescent COVID-19. The donor label of this sample is uncertain. The CDR3 here is CASSPRDRDIDTQYF. In nucleotides, the CDR3 is TGTGCCAGCAGCCCCCGGGACAGGGACATAGATACGCAGTATTTT. The entire variable domain, with the rest obtained from reference TRBV7-8 and TRBJ2-3, is as follows: GAGVSQSPRYKVAKRGQDVALRCDPISGHVSLFWYQQALGQGPEFLTYFQNEAQLDKSGLPSDRFFAERPEGSVSTLKIQRTQQEDSAVYLCASSPRDRDIDTQYFGPGTRLTVL.